Each of the 15 T cell receptor beta chains below was sequenced from the same sample in a study of T cell clonotyping in hematopoietic cell transplantation (dated by TCRdb to the early 2020s). Library creation used the immunoSEQ multiplex PCR assay. TCRdb carries this immuneACCESS record with in-frame sequences only. Its versions omit some clonotypes, under half of them owing to an unresolved V gene in the studies checked, with the rest unexplained. This sample gives around 7,000 clones in total; 88% of them show up just once. The top ten hold approximately 8% of the sample. This sample's time point label indicates: 100 days after allo-HCT. The sample consisted of PBMCs, taken 100 days after allogeneic stem cell transplant. The receptors were gathered from a male patient aged 18-30 years who had an allogeneic stem cell transplant from a related donor, so the T cells may come from the graft donor. Some clones in this sample may be carry-over from other donors' samples.

The CDR3 loop reads CATSRDGGGSGYTF. The CDR3 DNA follows: TGTGCCACCAGCAGAGATGGGGGGGGCTCTGGCTACACCTTC. The genes are TRBV15 and TRBJ1-2; D is perhaps TRBD1 (6 bases). The V gene lost 0 bases and the J gene lost 7 bases, with 12 bases spanning the gap. Per germline, CDR1 LNHNV and CDR2 YYDKDF (reference sequence). The CDR3 has 14 amino acids.

The rearrangement uses TRBV11-2 and TRBJ2-7; D is unclear. The CDR3 sequence is 11 residues long. CDR1 is SGHAT and CDR2 is FQNNGV in the germline V gene. The germline V and J ends were trimmed by 5 bases and 0 bases, with 2 bases remaining between them. As DNA, the CDR3 is TGTGCCAGCAGCATCTCCTACGAGCAGTACGTC. Protein sequence: CASSISYEQYV.

The chain joins TRBV5-1 to TRBJ2-2; 13 nucleotides line up with TRBD2. This CDR3 is built from 17 residues. Germline trimming cut 0 bases from V and 3 bases from J; bases unmatched to any gene: 2. Germline CDR1 reads SGHRS; CDR2 reads YFSETQ. CDR3 amino acids: CASSLEGLAGYTGELFF. The CDR3 coding sequence is TGCGCCAGCAGCTTGGAGGGACTAGCGGGGTACACCGGGGAGCTGTTTTTT.

V and J are TRBV7-8 and TRBJ2-6, with D unclear. Trimming removed 4 bases from V and 0 bases from J, with 10 bases in between. The CDR3 runs to 16 residues. Germline CDR1 reads SGHVS; CDR2 reads FQNEAQ. The CDR3 nucleotides read TGTGCCAGCAGCTCACCCGGCTACTCTGGGGCCAACGTCCTGACTTTC. It specifies CASSSPGYSGANVLTF.

The chain carries TRBV4-1 and TRBJ1-4, with unresolved D. There are 17 residues in the CDR3. V lost 5 bases, J lost 4 bases, and 20 bases lay in between. Looked up from germline, CDR1 is MGHRA and CDR2 is YSYEKL. CDR3 sequence (DNA): TGCGCCAGCAGCACGCACACATCTACGTTACTTAATGAAAAACTGTTTTTT. Its translation is CASSTHTSTLLNEKLFF.

This clone was detected only once. The chain's CDR3 is CASSSPFGTGITNTEAFF. The CDR3, as DNA: TGTGCCAGTAGTTCACCTTTTGGGACAGGCATAACGAACACTGAAGCTTTCTTT. The V gene is TRBV19, the J gene TRBJ1-1, with 8 bases that match TRBD1. This CDR3 contains 18 residues. Germline CDR1 LNHDA, CDR2 SQIVND (reference sequence). V dropped 5 bases and J dropped 1; count of bases not matched to a gene: 15.

This clone was found once. The CDR3 is CASSVGGTELFF. The CDR3 nucleotides are TGTGCCAGCAGCGTAGGTGGCACGGAGCTGTTTTTT. V gene TRBV9 combines with J gene TRBJ2-2; D gene ambiguous. The CDR3 loop spans 12 amino acids. V lost 0 bases to trimming and J lost 10 bases, with 7 bases between them. Per germline, CDR1 SGDLS and CDR2 YYNGEE.

The rearrangement links TRBV27 to TRBJ2-5; D remains ambiguous. The CDR3 has 11 amino acids. Looked up from germline, CDR1 is MNHEY and CDR2 is SMNVEV (reference sequence). Trimming removed 5 bases from V and 4 bases from J, with 5 bases in between. The CDR3 DNA sequence: TGTGCCAGCAGTGTAGGAGAGACCCAGTACTTC. Its protein is CASSVGETQYF.

The chain employs TRBV27 and TRBJ2-7; 9 nucleotides agree with TRBD1. The CDR3 sequence is 14 residues long. Germline V gene sequence: CDR1 MNHEY, CDR2 SMNVEV (reference sequence). V shed 5 bases and J 0 bases; nucleotides not matched to a gene: 2. The DNA for the CDR3 is TGTGCCAGCAGTGGGACAGGGAGCTCCTACGAGCAGTACGTC. It codes for CASSGTGSSYEQYV.

This chain links TRBV7-2 with TRBJ1-2; D is unclear. This CDR3 is 15 amino acids long. Looked up from germline, CDR1 is SGHTA and CDR2 is FQGNSA. V was shortened by 1 base and J by 4 bases, with 13 bases between the two germline ends. CDR3 in DNA: TGTGCCAGCAGCTTAGGGTCAGGCAGTAGCTATGGCTACACCTTC. Residues: CASSLGSGSSYGYTF.

As to this clone: A read error may account for a junction end that differs from germline. This CDR3 is also generated by other DNA sequences in the sample. V gene TRBV19 combines with J gene TRBJ1-5; a possible D gene is TRBD1 (6 bases). The CDR3 has 15 amino acids. Germline V gene sequence: CDR1 LNHDA, CDR2 SQIVND (reference sequence). CDR3 bases: TGTGCCAGTAGTCCTCCGAGGGGAGGGGGTCAGCCACAGCATTTT. This codes for CASSPPRGGGQPQHF.

CDR3 sequence: CAISEERIELGETQYF. CDR3 in DNA: TGTGCCATCAGTGAGGAGCGGATCGAACTCGGGGAGACCCAGTACTTC. V gene TRBV10-3 combines with J gene TRBJ2-5, with a weak D call TRBD2 (5 bases). Looked up from germline, CDR1 is ENHRY and CDR2 is SYGVKD. The CDR3 totals 16 residues. V was trimmed by 2 bases and J by 5 bases, leaving 18 bases between them.

The rearrangement links TRBV7-2 to TRBJ2-3; D is undetermined. Per the germline V gene, CDR1 is SGHTA and CDR2 is FQGNSA. The CDR3 totals 14 residues. V lost 2 bases, J lost 5 bases, and 11 bases lay in between. The CDR3 DNA sequence: TGTGCCAGCAGCTTATTCTCTCGGTTAGATACGCAGTATTTT. As protein: CASSLFSRLDTQYF.

The genes are TRBV30 and TRBJ2-6; D is undetermined. CDR3 size: 12 residues. The V gene's germline CDR1 is GTSNPN and CDR2 SVGIG (reference sequence). The germline V and J ends were trimmed by 4 bases and 4 bases, with 5 bases remaining between them. The CDR3 DNA reads as TGTGCCTGGACTCCGGGGGCCAACGTCCTGACTTTC. It translates to CAWTPGANVLTF.

CDR3 sequence reads: CASTDLAGGVGELFF. CDR3 bases: TGTGCCAGCACCGACCTAGCGGGAGGAGTCGGGGAGCTGTTTTTT. The rearrangement joins TRBV11-3 to TRBJ2-2; 11 bases are a match to TRBD2. CDR1 and CDR2 (germline): SGHNT, YENEEA. The CDR3 extends over 15 amino acids. J lost 7 bases, V lost 7 bases, and 8 bases had no gene match.